The table lists the clone carrying this T cell receptor beta chain with a count of one. The PCR ran on 60 Vbeta and 13 Jbeta primers. Clones were sequenced by immunoSEQ multiplex PCR, and TCRdb holds only the in-frame ones, with some missing. The repertoire includes about 140,000 clones, roughly 80% of them detected once, and about 10% sits in the top ten. These data belong to a study of cytomegalovirus exposure and HLA in healthy donors. CDR3 length equals 16 residues. V shed 0 bases, J shed 4 bases, and the junction held 6 bases outside the gene matches. Looked up from germline, CDR1 is SGHTA and CDR2 is FQGNSA.

Material: PBMCs. This TCR derives from a woman aged 45-65 years in good health and CMV-seropositive. The chain carries TRBV7-2 and TRBJ1-3; 7 nucleotides align to TRBD1. CDR3 nucleotide sequence: TGTGCCAGCAGCTTAGCACAGGGGCTCGGCGGAAACACCATATATTTT. Translation: CASSLAQGLGGNTIYF.